The source of this T cell receptor beta chain is a study of response to subunit inactivated influenza vaccine. General study points: The authors offered the suggestion that each seasonal influenza vaccination recruits few new T cells.

The V gene's germline CDR1 is SNHLY and CDR2 FYNNEI. V dropped 6 bases and J dropped 5 bases, with 10 bases sitting between them. The CDR3 has 12 residues. A word on this clonotype: The antigen is undetermined.

TCRdb redid the calling of the RT-PCR reads with MiXCR, one entry per CDR3 protein. The top ten clones hold around 12% of a sample with approximately 530,000 distinct CDR3 sequences, around 7.9% of them seen once. Sequences were derived from PBMCs from blood, sampled around 2 years after vaccination. The V call is TRBV2, the J call TRBJ2-5; a possible D gene is TRBD1 (5 bases). This clonotype was sampled from a man aged 50 to 75 who received an inactivated influenza vaccine. CDR3 sequence reads: CASRGVFETQYF. CDR3 coding DNA: TGTGCCAGCAGAGGGGTGTTCGAGACCCAGTACTTC.